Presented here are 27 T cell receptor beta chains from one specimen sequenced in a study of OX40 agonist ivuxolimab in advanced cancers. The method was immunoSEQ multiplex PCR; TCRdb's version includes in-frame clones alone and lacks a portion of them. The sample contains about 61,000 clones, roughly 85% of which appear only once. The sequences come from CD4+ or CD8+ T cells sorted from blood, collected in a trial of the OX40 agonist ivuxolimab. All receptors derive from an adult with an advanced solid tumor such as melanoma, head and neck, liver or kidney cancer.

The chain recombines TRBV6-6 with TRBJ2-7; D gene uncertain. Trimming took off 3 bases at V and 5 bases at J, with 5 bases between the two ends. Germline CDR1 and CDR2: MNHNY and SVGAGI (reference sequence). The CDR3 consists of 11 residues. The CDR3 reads CASSYGHEQYF. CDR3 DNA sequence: TGTGCCAGCAGTTATGGCCACGAGCAGTACTTC.

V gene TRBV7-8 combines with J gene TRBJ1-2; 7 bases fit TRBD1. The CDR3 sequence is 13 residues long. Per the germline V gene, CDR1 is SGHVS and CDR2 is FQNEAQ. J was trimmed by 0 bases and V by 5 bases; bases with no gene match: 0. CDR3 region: CASSGTANYGYTF. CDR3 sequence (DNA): TGTGCCAGCAGCGGGACAGCTAACTATGGCTACACCTTC.

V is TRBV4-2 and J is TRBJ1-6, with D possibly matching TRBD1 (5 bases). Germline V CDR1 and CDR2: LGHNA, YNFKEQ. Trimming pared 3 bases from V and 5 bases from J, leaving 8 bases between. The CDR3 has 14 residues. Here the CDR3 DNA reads TGTGCCAGCAGCCAGAGGGACGATAATTCACCCCTCCACTTT. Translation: CASSQRDDNSPLHF.

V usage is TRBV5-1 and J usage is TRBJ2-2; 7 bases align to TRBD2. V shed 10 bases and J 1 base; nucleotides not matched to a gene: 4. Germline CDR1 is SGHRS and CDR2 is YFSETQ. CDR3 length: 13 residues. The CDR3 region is CAGRDMNTGELFF. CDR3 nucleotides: TGCGCCGGGAGGGATATGAACACCGGGGAGCTGTTTTTT. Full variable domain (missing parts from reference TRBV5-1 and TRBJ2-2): KAGVTQTPRYLIKTRGQQVTLSCSPISGHRSVSWYQQTPGQGLQFLFEYFSETQRNKGNFPGRFSGRQFSNSRSEMNVSTLELGDSALYLCAGRDMNTGELFFGEGSRLTVL.

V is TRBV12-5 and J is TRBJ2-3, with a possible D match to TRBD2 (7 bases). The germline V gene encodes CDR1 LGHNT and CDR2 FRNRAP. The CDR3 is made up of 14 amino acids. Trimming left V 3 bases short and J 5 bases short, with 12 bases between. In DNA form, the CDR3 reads TGTGCTAGTGGTTTAGGGGGGGCAAGAGATACGCAGTATTTT. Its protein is CASGLGGARDTQYF.

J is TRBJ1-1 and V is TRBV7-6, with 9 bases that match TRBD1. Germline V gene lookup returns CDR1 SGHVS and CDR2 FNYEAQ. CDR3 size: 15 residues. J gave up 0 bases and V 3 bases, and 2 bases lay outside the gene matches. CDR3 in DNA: TGTGCCAGCAGCTTGGGGGACAGGGTGAACACTGAAGCTTTCTTT. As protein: CASSLGDRVNTEAFF.

CDR3 loop: CASSMKALGVLFF. In DNA form, the CDR3 reads TGTGCCAGTAGTATGAAGGCTCTTGGCGTATTGTTTTTT. The chain recombines TRBV19 with TRBJ1-4; D call uncertain. CDR1 and CDR2 from the germline V gene are LNHDA and SQIVND (reference sequence). Between the trimmed V and J ends, which lost 3 bases and 15 bases, there was a span of 17 bases. The CDR3 runs to 13 residues. The variable domain in full, completed from reference TRBV19 and TRBJ1-4, reads DGGITQSPKYLFRKEGQNVTLSCEQNLNHDAMYWYRQDPGQGLRLIYYSQIVNDFQKGDIAEGYSVSREKKESFPLTVTSAQKNPTAFYLCASSMKALGVLFFGSGTQLSVL.

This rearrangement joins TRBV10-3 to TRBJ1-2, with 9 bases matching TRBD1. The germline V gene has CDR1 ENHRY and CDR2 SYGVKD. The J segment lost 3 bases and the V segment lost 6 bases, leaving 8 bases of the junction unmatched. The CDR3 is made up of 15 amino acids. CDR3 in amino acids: CAISTPDRGDYGYTF. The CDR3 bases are TGTGCCATCAGCACGCCGGACAGGGGAGACTATGGCTACACCTTC.

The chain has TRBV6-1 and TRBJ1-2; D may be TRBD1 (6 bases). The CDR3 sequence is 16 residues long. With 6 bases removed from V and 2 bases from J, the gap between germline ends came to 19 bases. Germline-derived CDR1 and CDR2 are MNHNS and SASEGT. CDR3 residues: CASRELRGGKNYGYTF. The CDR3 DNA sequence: TGTGCCAGCAGGGAACTCAGGGGTGGGAAGAACTATGGCTACACCTTC.

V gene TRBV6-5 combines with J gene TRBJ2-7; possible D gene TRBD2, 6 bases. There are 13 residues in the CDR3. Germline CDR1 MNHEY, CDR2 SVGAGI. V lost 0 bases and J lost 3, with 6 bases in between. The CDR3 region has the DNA TGTGCCAGCAGTTACTCGGAGGGCTACGAGCAGTACTTC. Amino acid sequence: CASSYSEGYEQYF.

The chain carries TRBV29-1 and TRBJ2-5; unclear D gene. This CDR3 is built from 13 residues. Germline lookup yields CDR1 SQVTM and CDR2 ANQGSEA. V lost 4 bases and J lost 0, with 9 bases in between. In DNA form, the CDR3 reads TGCAGCGTTGCCGGCTCGTACCAAGAGACCCAGTACTTC. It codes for CSVAGSYQETQYF.

DNA of the CDR3: TGTGCCAGTAGAGGCACTTCCTACAATGAGCAGTTCTTC. It translates to CASRGTSYNEQFF. The chain links TRBV19 to TRBJ2-1, with D hard to call. Germline V CDR1 and CDR2: LNHDA, SQIVND (reference sequence). The CDR3 is 13 residues long. V lost 6 bases and J 1 base, leaving 7 bases between the germline ends. The whole variable domain, remainder taken from reference TRBV19 and TRBJ2-1, is DGGITQSPKYLFRKEGQNVTLSCEQNLNHDAMYWYRQDPGQGLRLIYYSQIVNDFQKGDIAEGYSVSREKKESFPLTVTSAQKNPTAFYLCASRGTSYNEQFFGPGTRLTVL.

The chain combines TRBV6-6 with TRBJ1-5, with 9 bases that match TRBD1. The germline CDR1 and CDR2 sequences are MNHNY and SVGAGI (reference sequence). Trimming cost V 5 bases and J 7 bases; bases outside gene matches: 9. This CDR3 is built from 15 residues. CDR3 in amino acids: CASSNAGTGSQPQHF. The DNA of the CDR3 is TGTGCCAGCAGTAATGCCGGGACAGGGTCCCAGCCCCAGCATTTT.

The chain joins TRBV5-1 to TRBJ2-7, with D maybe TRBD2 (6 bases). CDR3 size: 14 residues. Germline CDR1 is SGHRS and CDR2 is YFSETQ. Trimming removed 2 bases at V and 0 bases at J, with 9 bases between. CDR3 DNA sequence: TGCGCCAGCAGCTTCCGGGACTTCTCCTACGAGCAGTACTTC. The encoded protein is CASSFRDFSYEQYF.

CDR3 loop: CASSLTESTQYF. In nucleotides, the CDR3 is TGTGCCAGCAGCTTAACGGAGAGTACGCAGTATTTT. The chain employs TRBV11-2 and TRBJ2-3, with D unresolved. There are 12 residues in the CDR3. Germline CDR1 reads SGHAT; CDR2 reads FQNNGV. Trimming removed 2 bases at V and 8 bases at J, with 8 bases between.

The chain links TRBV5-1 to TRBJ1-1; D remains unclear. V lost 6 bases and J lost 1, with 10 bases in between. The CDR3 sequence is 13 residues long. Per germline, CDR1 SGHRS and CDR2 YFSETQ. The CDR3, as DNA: TGCGCCAGCACGGCGGAATCGAACACTGAAGCTTTCTTT. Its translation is CASTAESNTEAFF.

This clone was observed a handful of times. DNA of the CDR3: TGTGCCAGCAGCGTTCGGCTAGCGGGGGGCCCGAACACCGGGGAGCTGTTTTTT. Translation: CASSVRLAGGPNTGELFF. V gene TRBV9 combines with J gene TRBJ2-2, with TRBD2 matching 11 bases. With 2 bases clipped from V and 0 bases from J, the junction kept 6 bases outside the gene matches. Germline values: CDR1 SGDLS, CDR2 YYNGEE. This CDR3 contains 18 residues.

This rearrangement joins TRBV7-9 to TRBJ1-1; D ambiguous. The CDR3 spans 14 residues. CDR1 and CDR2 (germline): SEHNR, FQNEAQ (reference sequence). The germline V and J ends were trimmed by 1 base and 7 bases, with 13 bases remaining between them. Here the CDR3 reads CASSLDLGGFEAFF. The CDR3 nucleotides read TGTGCCAGCAGCTTAGATCTAGGAGGGTTTGAAGCTTTCTTT. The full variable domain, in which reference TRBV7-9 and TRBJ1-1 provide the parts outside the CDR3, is DTGVSQNPRHKITKRGQNVTFRCDPISEHNRLYWYRQTLGQGPEFLTYFQNEAQLEKSRLLSDRFSAERPKGSFSTLEIQRTEQGDSAMYLCASSLDLGGFEAFFGQGTRLTVV.

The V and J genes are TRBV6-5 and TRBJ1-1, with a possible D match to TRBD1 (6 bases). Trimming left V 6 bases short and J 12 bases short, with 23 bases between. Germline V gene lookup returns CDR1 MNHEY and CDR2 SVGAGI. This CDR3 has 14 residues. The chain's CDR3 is CASRLSGANPPTFF. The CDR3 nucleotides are TGTGCCAGCAGACTGTCGGGGGCCAATCCCCCGACTTTCTTT.

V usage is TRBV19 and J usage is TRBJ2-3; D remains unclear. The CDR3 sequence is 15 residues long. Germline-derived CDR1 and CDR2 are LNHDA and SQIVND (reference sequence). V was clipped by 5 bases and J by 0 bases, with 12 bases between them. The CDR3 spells CASSPRPPSTDTQYF. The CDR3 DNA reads TGTGCCAGTAGTCCTCGTCCCCCTAGCACAGATACGCAGTATTTT. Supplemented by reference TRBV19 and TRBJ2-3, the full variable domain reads DGGITQSPKYLFRKEGQNVTLSCEQNLNHDAMYWYRQDPGQGLRLIYYSQIVNDFQKGDIAEGYSVSREKKESFPLTVTSAQKNPTAFYLCASSPRPPSTDTQYFGPGTRLTVL.

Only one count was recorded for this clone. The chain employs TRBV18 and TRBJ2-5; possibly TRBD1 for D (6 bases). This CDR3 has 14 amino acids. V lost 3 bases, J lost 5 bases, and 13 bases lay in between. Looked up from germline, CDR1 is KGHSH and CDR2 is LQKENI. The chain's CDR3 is CASSPLDRRETQYF. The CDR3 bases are TGTGCCAGCTCACCTCTGGACAGAAGGGAGACCCAGTACTTC.

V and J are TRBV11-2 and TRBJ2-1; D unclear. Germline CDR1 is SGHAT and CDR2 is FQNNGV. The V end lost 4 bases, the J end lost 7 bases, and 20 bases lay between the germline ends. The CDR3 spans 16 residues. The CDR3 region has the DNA TGTGCCAGCAGCTCTTATAAAGGGAAAGGGAATAATGAGCAGTTCTTC. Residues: CASSSYKGKGNNEQFF.

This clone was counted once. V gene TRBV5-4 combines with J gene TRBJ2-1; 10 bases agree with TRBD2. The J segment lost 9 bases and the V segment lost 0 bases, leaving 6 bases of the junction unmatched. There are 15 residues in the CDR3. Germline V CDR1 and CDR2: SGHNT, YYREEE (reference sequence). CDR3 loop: CASSLDQRGGLEQFF. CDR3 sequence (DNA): TGTGCCAGCAGCTTGGATCAGCGGGGGGGCCTTGAGCAGTTCTTC.

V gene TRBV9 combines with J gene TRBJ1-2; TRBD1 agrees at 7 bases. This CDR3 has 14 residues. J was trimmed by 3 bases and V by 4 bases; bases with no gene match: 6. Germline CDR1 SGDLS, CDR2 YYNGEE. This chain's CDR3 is CASSPTGLDYGYTF. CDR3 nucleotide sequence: TGTGCCAGCAGCCCGACAGGGTTGGACTATGGCTACACCTTC.

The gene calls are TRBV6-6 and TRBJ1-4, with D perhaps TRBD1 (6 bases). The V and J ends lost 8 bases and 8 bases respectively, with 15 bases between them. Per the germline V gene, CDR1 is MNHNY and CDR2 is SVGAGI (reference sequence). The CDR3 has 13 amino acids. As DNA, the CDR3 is TGTGCCAGCGATTCTCAAGGGGGGGAAAAACTGTTTTTT. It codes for CASDSQGGEKLFF.

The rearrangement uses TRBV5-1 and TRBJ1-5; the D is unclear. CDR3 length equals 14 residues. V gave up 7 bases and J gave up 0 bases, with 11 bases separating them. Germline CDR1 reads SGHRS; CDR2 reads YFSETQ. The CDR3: CASRRDDSNQPQHF. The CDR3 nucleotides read TGCGCCAGCCGGAGAGACGATAGCAATCAGCCCCAGCATTTT.

For the CDR3, the DNA is TGTGCCAGCAGCGTAGTCCGGGGGGACTTGAACACTGAAGCTTTCTTT. Amino acid sequence: CASSVVRGDLNTEAFF. The V and J genes are TRBV9 and TRBJ1-1; tentative D call: TRBD1 (5 bases). V lost 0 bases and J 0 bases, leaving 12 bases between the germline ends. CDR1 and CDR2 (germline): SGDLS, YYNGEE. The CDR3 contains 16 residues.